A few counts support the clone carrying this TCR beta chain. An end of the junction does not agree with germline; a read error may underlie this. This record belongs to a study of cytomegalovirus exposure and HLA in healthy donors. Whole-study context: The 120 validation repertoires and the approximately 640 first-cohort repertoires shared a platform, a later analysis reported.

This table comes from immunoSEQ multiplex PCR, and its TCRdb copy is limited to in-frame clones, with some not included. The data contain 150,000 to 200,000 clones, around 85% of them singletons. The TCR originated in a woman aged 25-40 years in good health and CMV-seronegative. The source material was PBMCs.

CDR3 coding DNA: TGTGCCAGCACCGGCGGACAGGGCTTGTGGGCTGGTGAAAAGCTGTTTTTT. It translates to CASTGGQGLWAGEKLFF. The chain couples TRBV6-4 to TRBJ1-4; the match to TRBD1 covers 8 bases. The CDR3 has 17 amino acids. From germline, CDR1 is MRHNA and CDR2 SNTAGT.